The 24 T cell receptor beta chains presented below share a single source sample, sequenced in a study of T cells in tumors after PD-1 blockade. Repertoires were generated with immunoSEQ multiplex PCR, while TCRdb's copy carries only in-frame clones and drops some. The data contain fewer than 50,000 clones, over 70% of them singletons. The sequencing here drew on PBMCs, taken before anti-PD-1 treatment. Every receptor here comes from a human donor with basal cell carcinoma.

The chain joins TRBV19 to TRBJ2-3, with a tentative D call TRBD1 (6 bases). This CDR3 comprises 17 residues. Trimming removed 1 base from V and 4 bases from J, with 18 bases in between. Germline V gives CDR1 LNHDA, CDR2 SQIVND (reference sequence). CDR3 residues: CASSIVRGTAAPDTQYF. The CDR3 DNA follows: TGTGCCAGTAGTATAGTAAGGGGGACCGCGGCGCCAGATACGCAGTATTTT.

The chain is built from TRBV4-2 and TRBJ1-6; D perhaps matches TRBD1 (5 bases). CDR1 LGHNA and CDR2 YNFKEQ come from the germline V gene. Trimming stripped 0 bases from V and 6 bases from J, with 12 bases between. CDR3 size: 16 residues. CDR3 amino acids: CASSQDWAGSNSPLHF. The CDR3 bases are TGTGCCAGCAGCCAAGATTGGGCAGGGTCTAATTCACCCCTCCACTTT.

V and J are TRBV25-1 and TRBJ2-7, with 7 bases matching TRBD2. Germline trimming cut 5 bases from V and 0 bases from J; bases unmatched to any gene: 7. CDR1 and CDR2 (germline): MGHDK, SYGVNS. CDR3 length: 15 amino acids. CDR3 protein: CASSPGGEYSYEQYF. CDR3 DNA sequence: TGTGCCAGCAGTCCGGGGGGAGAATACTCCTACGAGCAGTACTTC.

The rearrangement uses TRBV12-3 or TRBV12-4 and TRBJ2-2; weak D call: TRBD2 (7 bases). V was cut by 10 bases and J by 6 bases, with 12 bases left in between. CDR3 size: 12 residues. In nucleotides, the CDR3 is TGTGCCACAGGGGAGGGGGCCGGGGAGCTGTTTTTT. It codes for CATGEGAGELFF.

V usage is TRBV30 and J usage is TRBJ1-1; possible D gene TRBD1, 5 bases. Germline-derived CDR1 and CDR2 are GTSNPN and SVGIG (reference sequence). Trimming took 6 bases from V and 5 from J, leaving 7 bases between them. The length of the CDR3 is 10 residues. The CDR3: CACWGTEAFF. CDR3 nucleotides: TGTGCCTGTTGGGGGACTGAAGCTTTCTTT.

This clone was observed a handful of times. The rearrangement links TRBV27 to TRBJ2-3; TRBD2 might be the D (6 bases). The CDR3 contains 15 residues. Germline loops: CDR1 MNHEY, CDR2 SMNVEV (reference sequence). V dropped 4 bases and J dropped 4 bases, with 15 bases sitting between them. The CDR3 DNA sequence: TGTGCCAGCAGTTCTTCAGCGGGTTCGGCAGATACGCAGTATTTT. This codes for CASSSSAGSADTQYF.

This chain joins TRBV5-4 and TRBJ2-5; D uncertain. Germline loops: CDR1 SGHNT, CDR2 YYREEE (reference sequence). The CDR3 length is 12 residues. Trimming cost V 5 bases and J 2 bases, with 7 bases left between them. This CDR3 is CASSYLQETQYF. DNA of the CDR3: TGTGCCAGCAGTTACTTACAAGAGACCCAGTACTTC.

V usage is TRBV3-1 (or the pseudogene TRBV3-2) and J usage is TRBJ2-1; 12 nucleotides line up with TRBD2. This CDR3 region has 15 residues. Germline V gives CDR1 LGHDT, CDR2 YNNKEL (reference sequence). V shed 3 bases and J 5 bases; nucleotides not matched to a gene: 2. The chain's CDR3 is CASSHWTSGDNEQFF. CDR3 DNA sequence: TGTGCCAGCAGCCATTGGACTAGCGGGGACAATGAGCAGTTCTTC.

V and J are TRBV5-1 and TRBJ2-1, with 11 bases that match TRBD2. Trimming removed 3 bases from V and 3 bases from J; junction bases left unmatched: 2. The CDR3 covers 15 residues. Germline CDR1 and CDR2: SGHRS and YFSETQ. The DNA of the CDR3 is TGCGCCAGCAGCTCTAGCGGGGGGCACTACAATGAGCAGTTCTTC. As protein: CASSSSGGHYNEQFF.

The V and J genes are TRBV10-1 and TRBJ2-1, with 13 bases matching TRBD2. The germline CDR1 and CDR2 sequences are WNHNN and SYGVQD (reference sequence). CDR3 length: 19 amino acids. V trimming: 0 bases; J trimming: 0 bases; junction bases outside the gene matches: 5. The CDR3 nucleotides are TGCGCCAGCAGTGAGTCCGGGACTAGCGGGGATATCTCCTACAATGAGCAGTTCTTC. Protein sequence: CASSESGTSGDISYNEQFF.

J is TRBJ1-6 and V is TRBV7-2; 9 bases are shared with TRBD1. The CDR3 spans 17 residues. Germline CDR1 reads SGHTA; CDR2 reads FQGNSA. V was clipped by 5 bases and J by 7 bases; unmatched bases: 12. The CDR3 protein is CASSPPAPGQGNSPLHF. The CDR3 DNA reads TGTGCCAGCAGCCCCCCGGCGCCAGGACAGGGGAATTCACCCCTCCACTTT.

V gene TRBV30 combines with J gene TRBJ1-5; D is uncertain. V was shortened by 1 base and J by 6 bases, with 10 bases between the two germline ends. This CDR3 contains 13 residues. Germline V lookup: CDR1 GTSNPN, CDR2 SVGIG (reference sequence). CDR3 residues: CAWSEEGGQPQHF. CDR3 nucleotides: TGTGCCTGGAGTGAGGAGGGAGGTCAGCCCCAGCATTTT.

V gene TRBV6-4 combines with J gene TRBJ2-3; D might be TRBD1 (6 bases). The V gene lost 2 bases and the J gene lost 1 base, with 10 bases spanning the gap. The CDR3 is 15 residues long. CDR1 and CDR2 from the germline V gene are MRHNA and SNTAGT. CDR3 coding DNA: TGTGCCAGCAGTGACCAGGGGCGGGGCACAGATACGCAGTATTTT. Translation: CASSDQGRGTDTQYF.

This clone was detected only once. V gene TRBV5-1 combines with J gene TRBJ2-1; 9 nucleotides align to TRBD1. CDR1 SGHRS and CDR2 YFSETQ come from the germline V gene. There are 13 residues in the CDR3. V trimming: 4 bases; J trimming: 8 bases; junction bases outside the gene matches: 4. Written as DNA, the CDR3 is TGCGCCAGCAGCCGGGACAGGGTTGATGAGCAGTTCTTC. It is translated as CASSRDRVDEQFF.

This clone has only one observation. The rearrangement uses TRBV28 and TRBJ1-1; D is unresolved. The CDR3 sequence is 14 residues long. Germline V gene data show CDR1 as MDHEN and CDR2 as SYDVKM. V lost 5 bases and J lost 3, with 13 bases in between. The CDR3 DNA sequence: TGTGCCAGCAGTGTGGCAGCCCGGGACACTGAAGCTTTCTTT. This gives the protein CASSVAARDTEAFF.

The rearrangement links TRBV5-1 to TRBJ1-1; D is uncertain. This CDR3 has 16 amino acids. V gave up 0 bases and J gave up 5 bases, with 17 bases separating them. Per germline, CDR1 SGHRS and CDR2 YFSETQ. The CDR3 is CASSLGAKLGRTEAFF. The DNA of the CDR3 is TGCGCCAGCAGCTTGGGTGCAAAGTTGGGGAGGACTGAAGCTTTCTTT.

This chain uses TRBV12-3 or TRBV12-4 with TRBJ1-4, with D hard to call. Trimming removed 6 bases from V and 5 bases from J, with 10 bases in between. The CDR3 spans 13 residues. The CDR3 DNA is TGTGCCAGCAGGGGCAGGCAGAATGAAAAACTGTTTTTT. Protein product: CASRGRQNEKLFF.

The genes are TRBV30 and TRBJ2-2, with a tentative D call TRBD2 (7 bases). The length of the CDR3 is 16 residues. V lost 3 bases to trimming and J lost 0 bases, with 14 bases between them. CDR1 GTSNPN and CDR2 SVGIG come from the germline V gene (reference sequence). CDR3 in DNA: TGTGCCTGGAGGACGGGCGGGGGCGCGAACACCGGGGAGCTGTTTTTT. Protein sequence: CAWRTGGGANTGELFF.

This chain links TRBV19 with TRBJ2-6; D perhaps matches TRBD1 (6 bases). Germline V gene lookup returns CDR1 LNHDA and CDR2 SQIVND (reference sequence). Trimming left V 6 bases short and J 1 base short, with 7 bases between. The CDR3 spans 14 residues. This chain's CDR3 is CASSDRSGANVLTF. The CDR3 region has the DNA TGTGCCAGTAGCGACAGGTCTGGGGCCAACGTCCTGACTTTC.

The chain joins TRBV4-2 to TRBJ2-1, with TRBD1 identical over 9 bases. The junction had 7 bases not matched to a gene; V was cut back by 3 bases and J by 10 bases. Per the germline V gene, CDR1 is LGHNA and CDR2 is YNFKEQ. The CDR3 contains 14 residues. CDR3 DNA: TGTGCCAGCAGCCACACCGGGACAGGGAAGGAGCAGTTCTTC. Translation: CASSHTGTGKEQFF.

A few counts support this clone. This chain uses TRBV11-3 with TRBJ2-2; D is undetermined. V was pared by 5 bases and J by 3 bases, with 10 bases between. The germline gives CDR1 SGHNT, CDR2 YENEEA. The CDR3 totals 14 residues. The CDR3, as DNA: TGTGCCAGCAGCACAGACCCGGACACCGGGGAGCTGTTTTTT. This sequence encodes CASSTDPDTGELFF. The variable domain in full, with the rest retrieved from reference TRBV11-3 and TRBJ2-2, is EAGVVQSPRYKIIEKKQPVAFWCNPISGHNTLYWYLQNLGQGPELLIRYENEEAVDDSQLPKDRFSAERLKGVDSTLKIQPAELGDSAVYLCASSTDPDTGELFFGEGSRLTVL.

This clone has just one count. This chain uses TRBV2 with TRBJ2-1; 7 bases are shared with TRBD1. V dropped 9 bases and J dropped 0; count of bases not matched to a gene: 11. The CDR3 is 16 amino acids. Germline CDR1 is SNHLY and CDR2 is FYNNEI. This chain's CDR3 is CASVTGWGSSYNEQFF. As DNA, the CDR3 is TGTGCCAGTGTGACAGGGTGGGGGAGCTCCTACAATGAGCAGTTCTTC.

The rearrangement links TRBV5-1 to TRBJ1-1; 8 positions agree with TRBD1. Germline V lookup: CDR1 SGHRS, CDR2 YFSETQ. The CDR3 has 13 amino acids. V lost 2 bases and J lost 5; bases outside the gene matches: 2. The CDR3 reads CASSLQGDTEAFF. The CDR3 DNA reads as TGCGCCAGCAGCTTACAGGGGGATACTGAAGCTTTCTTT.

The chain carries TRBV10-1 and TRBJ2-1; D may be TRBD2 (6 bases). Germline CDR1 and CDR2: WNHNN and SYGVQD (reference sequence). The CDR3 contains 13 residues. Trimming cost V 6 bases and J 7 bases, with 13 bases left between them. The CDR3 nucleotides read TGCGCCAGCAGCTCGGCGGGAAGGAATGAGCAGTTCTTC. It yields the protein CASSSAGRNEQFF.